This T cell receptor (beta chain) was captured by sequencing in a study of control samples from healthy donors and cancer patients. Method: immunoSEQ multiplex PCR; TCRdb's copy keeps in-frame clones and lacks some. The sample contains 95,000 to 120,000 clones, 70% to 85% of which appear only once. The ends were cut back, 3 bases at V and 0 bases at J, with 13 bases in the middle. The CDR3 extends over 16 amino acids. Germline V CDR1 and CDR2: MNHNS, SASEGT. The sequenced sample consisted of blood. This chain joins TRBV6-1 and TRBJ2-3; the D gene is possibly TRBD1 (5 bases). The clonotype originates from a man younger than 35 in good health. The CDR3 DNA sequence: TGTGCCAGCAGTGATGGTTGGCAGGGAAGCACAGATACGCAGTATTTT. Its protein is CASSDGWQGSTDTQYF.